This T cell receptor beta chain was retrieved from a study of shared clonotypes between healthy human individuals. Study background: With ages of 18 to 49, the donors were two women and a few men. The plates for each donor numbered three CD4 naive, three CD4 memory, two CD8 naive and one CD8 memory. Study-wide results and caveats: Specimens sampled were limited to blood, with tissue repertoires likely differing.

Per the germline V gene, CDR1 is LGHNA and CDR2 is YNFKEQ. The ends were cut back, 0 bases at V and 3 bases at J, with 15 bases in the middle. The CDR3 has 16 residues. The table lists this clone with many counts. Antigen specificity is unknown. Original processing notes: Junction-only sequences without quality scores came from ImmunoSEQ, so filtering differed. TCRdb keeps only in-frame clones here, not all; method: immunoSEQ multiplex PCR. From that table come the V and J calls and clone size; the DNA was used to work out D and trimming. Among about a million clones, approximately 80% were seen once, and the ten largest hold 0.7% to 0.95%.

The chain uses TRBV4-2 and TRBJ2-7; TRBD2 might be the D (5 bases). This TCR was recovered from a man aged 18 to 29 in good health. Some clones in this sample may be carry-over from other donors' samples. The sequenced sample was memory CD4+ T cells from PBMCs. Described subset: CD45RA-negative fraction. CDR3 DNA sequence: TGTGCCAGCAGCCAAGATAGAGCTAGCCCCCACTACGAGCAGTACTTC. It encodes CASSQDRASPHYEQYF.